Below are 32 T cell receptor beta chains sequenced from a single sample in a study of PD-L1 blockade in urothelial cancer. Time point specified: peripheral blood 6 weeks after treatment start. TCRdb's copy holds only in-frame clones and misses some; the assay was immunoSEQ multiplex PCR. The data show about 120,000 clones, with approximately 90% seen just once and roughly 1.7% held by the top ten. The input for sequencing was PBMCs, taken around atezolizumab (anti-PD-L1) treatment. Receptors originate from a man aged 55 to 70 with urothelial cancer.

The chain combines TRBV19 with TRBJ2-7, with D possibly TRBD2 on 6 matching bases. V lost 11 bases, J lost 0 bases, and 14 bases lay in between. The CDR3 is 13 amino acids. Germline lookup yields CDR1 LNHDA and CDR2 SQIVND (reference sequence). CDR3 DNA sequence: TGTGCCTCGGCGAGGAGGGCCTCCTACGAGCAGTACTTC. Translated: CASARRASYEQYF.

The count of this clone is one. The V gene is TRBV7-3, the J gene TRBJ2-7, with 8 positions matching TRBD1. Germline V gene sequence: CDR1 SGHTA, CDR2 FQGTGA. This CDR3 is 13 amino acids long. V lost 5 bases to trimming and J lost 6 bases; unmatched junction nucleotides: 6. The CDR3 DNA is TGTGCCAGCAGCCCACGGACAGGGTCCGAGCAGTACTTC. Protein sequence: CASSPRTGSEQYF.

Remarks on this clone: The same CDR3 is also encoded by other DNA sequences in this sample. The chain uses TRBV7-9 and TRBJ2-7; possible D gene TRBD2, 6 bases. Between the trimmed V and J ends, which lost 1 base and 6 bases, there was a span of 7 bases. This CDR3 contains 12 residues. The germline CDR1 and CDR2 sequences are SEHNR and FQNEAQ (reference sequence). CDR3 loop: CASSLGRGEQYF. DNA for the CDR3: TGTGCCAGCAGCTTAGGGCGGGGCGAGCAGTACTTC.

The gene calls are TRBV4-1 and TRBJ2-1; 11 positions agree with TRBD2. This CDR3 comprises 17 residues. Germline V gives CDR1 MGHRA, CDR2 YSYEKL. The V gene end was trimmed by 1 base and the J gene end by 7 bases; junction bases not matched to a gene: 9. CDR3 region: CASSQVGIAGGMNEQFF. The DNA of the CDR3 is TGCGCCAGCAGCCAAGTTGGAATAGCGGGGGGGATGAATGAGCAGTTCTTC.

The V call is TRBV9, the J call TRBJ2-5; D perhaps matches TRBD2 (5 bases). The CDR3 totals 13 residues. CDR1 is SGDLS and CDR2 is YYNGEE in the germline V gene. Between the trimmed V and J ends, which lost 4 bases and 0 bases, there was a span of 7 bases. The CDR3 spells CASSPDYQETQYF. The CDR3, as DNA: TGTGCCAGCAGCCCGGACTACCAAGAGACCCAGTACTTC.

V and J are TRBV19 and TRBJ2-3, with D possibly TRBD2 on 6 matching bases. V was clipped by 5 bases and J by 5 bases, with 11 bases between them. This CDR3 region has 13 residues. Germline V gene sequence: CDR1 LNHDA, CDR2 SQIVND (reference sequence). The CDR3 spells CASSGGWGDTQYF. CDR3 nucleotides: TGTGCCAGTAGTGGAGGGTGGGGAGATACGCAGTATTTT.

The genes are TRBV10-3 and TRBJ1-4; tentatively, D is TRBD1 (5 bases). CDR1 is ENHRY, CDR2 SYGVKD, per germline. V was pared by 6 bases and J by 0 bases, with 11 bases between. The CDR3 is 15 amino acids. CDR3 in DNA: TGTGCCATCAGCAGCACAGGCGCAACTAATGAAAAACTGTTTTTT. Protein sequence: CAISSTGATNEKLFF.

This rearrangement joins TRBV19 to TRBJ2-3, with 12 bases matching TRBD2. After removal of 3 bases from V and 1 base from J, the junction contained 17 bases not matched to a gene. The CDR3 sequence is 21 residues long. Germline assignment: CDR1 LNHDA and CDR2 SQIVND (reference sequence). CDR3 protein: CASSMNRTSGVWRIGTDTQYF. CDR3 in DNA: TGTGCCAGTAGTATGAATAGGACTAGCGGGGTTTGGCGGATAGGCACAGATACGCAGTATTTT.

This chain uses TRBV2 with TRBJ2-1; D perhaps matches TRBD1 (5 bases). CDR1 and CDR2 from the germline V gene are SNHLY and FYNNEI. This CDR3 contains 16 residues. Trimming took off 8 bases at V and 0 bases at J, with 17 bases between the two ends. CDR3 amino acids: CASDFLGAPSYNEQFF. As DNA, the CDR3 is TGTGCCAGCGACTTCTTAGGGGCCCCCTCCTACAATGAGCAGTTCTTC.

V usage is TRBV11-2 and J usage is TRBJ2-3; D uncertain. The germline CDR1 and CDR2 sequences are SGHAT and FQNNGV. Trimming cost V 1 base and J 4 bases, with 12 bases left between them. This CDR3 spans 15 amino acids. CDR3 in DNA: TGTGCCAGCAGCTTAGCTCCAGTCCGGGCAGATACGCAGTATTTT. Translated, it gives CASSLAPVRADTQYF.

This chain links TRBV7-2 with TRBJ2-2, with a possible D match to TRBD1 (6 bases). This CDR3 spans 17 amino acids. Germline lookup yields CDR1 SGHTA and CDR2 FQGNSA. V was shortened by 5 bases and J by 1 base, with 17 bases between the two germline ends. The CDR3, as DNA: TGTGCCAGCAGCCAAGTCCTCGGACAGCTGAACACCGGGGAGCTGTTTTTT. Encoded protein: CASSQVLGQLNTGELFF.

V is TRBV19 and J is TRBJ2-1, with TRBD2 matching 8 bases. The V and J ends lost 5 bases and 7 bases, in that order; junction bases with no gene match: 16. The germline V gene encodes CDR1 LNHDA and CDR2 SQIVND (reference sequence). The CDR3 loop spans 17 amino acids. In DNA, the CDR3 is TGTGCCAGTAGTCTCACCCACCTTGGCGGGGGGCGTAATGAGCAGTTCTTC. This codes for CASSLTHLGGGRNEQFF. Full variable domain (remainder filled in from reference TRBV19 and TRBJ2-1): DGGITQSPKYLFRKEGQNVTLSCEQNLNHDAMYWYRQDPGQGLRLIYYSQIVNDFQKGDIAEGYSVSREKKESFPLTVTSAQKNPTAFYLCASSLTHLGGGRNEQFFGPGTRLTVL.

The CDR3 nucleotides are TGTGCCAGCTCCCTACGGGGCAATCAGCCCCAGCATTTT. Protein product: CASSLRGNQPQHF. V is TRBV6-5 and J is TRBJ1-5; D gene unclear. CDR1 is MNHEY, CDR2 SVGAGI, per germline. The CDR3 length is 13 residues. Trimming pared 8 bases from V and 2 bases from J, leaving 10 bases between.

This clone was counted between two and nine times. The chain couples TRBV30 to TRBJ1-4, with TRBD1 as a possible D gene (6 bases). Germline CDR1 and CDR2: GTSNPN and SVGIG (reference sequence). Deletions cut 4 bases from V and 8 bases from J, with 14 bases between. This CDR3 has 13 residues. In nucleotides, the CDR3 is TGTGCCTGGACGGGACAATCTGGCGAAAAACTGTTTTTT. It specifies CAWTGQSGEKLFF.

The chain is built from TRBV28 and TRBJ1-1, with 8 bases aligning to TRBD1. CDR1 and CDR2 from the germline V gene are MDHEN and SYDVKM. V lost 3 bases, J lost 5 bases, and 8 bases stayed unmatched. CDR3 length equals 15 residues. This chain's CDR3 is CASSFTGQGRTEAFF. The CDR3 DNA follows: TGTGCCAGCAGTTTTACCGGACAGGGACGGACTGAAGCTTTCTTT. The full variable domain, with the rest looked up from reference TRBV28 and TRBJ1-1, is DVKVTQSSRYLVKRTGEKVFLECVQDMDHENMFWYRQDPGLGLRLIYFSYDVKMKEKGDIPEGYSVSREKKERFSLILESASTNQTSMYLCASSFTGQGRTEAFFGQGTRLTVV.

The rearrangement links TRBV9 to TRBJ1-1; D not certain. V was cut by 0 bases and J by 3 bases, with 6 bases left in between. Germline V gives CDR1 SGDLS, CDR2 YYNGEE. The CDR3 contains 13 residues. CDR3 region: CASSVATDTEAFF. The CDR3 nucleotides are TGTGCCAGCAGCGTAGCAACAGACACTGAAGCTTTCTTT. Combining the CDR3 with reference TRBV9 and TRBJ1-1 gives the whole variable domain DSGVTQTPKHLITATGQRVTLRCSPRSGDLSVYWYQQSLDQGLQFLIQYYNGEERAKGNILERFSAQQFPDLHSELNLSSLELGDSALYFCASSVATDTEAFFGQGTRLTVV.

The gene calls are TRBV28 and TRBJ1-5; possibly TRBD1 for D (5 bases). This CDR3 is 15 amino acids long. Germline V gene lookup returns CDR1 MDHEN and CDR2 SYDVKM. Trimming left V 6 bases short and J 6 bases short, with 18 bases between. The CDR3 nucleotides are TGTGCCAGCAGCCAACGGGGGGGGATCGGTCAGCCCCAGCATTTT. It encodes CASSQRGGIGQPQHF.

J is TRBJ1-1 and V is TRBV5-1; 9 bases fit TRBD1. CDR1 SGHRS and CDR2 YFSETQ come from the germline V gene. This CDR3 is 14 amino acids long. V gave up 3 bases and J gave up 5 bases; unmatched junction bases: 5. CDR3 sequence: CASSSGQGLTEAFF. The CDR3 nucleotides are TGCGCCAGCAGCTCCGGACAGGGGCTTACTGAAGCTTTCTTT. Filled out from reference TRBV5-1 and TRBJ1-1, the complete variable domain reads KAGVTQTPRYLIKTRGQQVTLSCSPISGHRSVSWYQQTPGQGLQFLFEYFSETQRNKGNFPGRFSGRQFSNSRSEMNVSTLELGDSALYLCASSSGQGLTEAFFGQGTRLTVV.

Of note for this clone: The junction and the germline gene differ at one end; a read error may be behind it. The rearrangement joins TRBV7-9 to TRBJ1-3, with D unresolved. CDR1 and CDR2 from the germline V gene are SEHNR and FQNEAQ (reference sequence). The CDR3 runs to 13 residues. CDR3 coding DNA: TGTGCCAGCAGCCGCGGCGCGGATTACACCATATACTTT. Protein sequence: CASSRGADYTIYF.

The CDR3 coding sequence is TGTGCCAGCAGTGAACCGTACTCTGGAAACACCATATATTTT. Residues: CASSEPYSGNTIYF. This chain joins TRBV2 and TRBJ1-3; D is ambiguous. V was pared by 2 bases and J by 0 bases, with 5 bases between. Per the germline V gene, CDR1 is SNHLY and CDR2 is FYNNEI. The CDR3 covers 14 residues.

This clone was seen only once. The chain has TRBV14 and TRBJ1-1; the D gene is possibly TRBD1 (5 bases). The CDR3 contains 12 residues. Per germline, CDR1 SGHDN and CDR2 FVKESK. Trimming removed 3 bases at V and 5 bases at J, with 7 bases between. CDR3 region: CASSQGGTEAFF. As DNA, the CDR3 is TGTGCCAGCAGCCAGGGGGGGACTGAAGCTTTCTTT.

V is TRBV7-2 and J is TRBJ2-7, with a tentative D call TRBD2 (5 bases). The CDR3 is 14 amino acids. The V end lost 6 bases, the J end lost 3 bases, and 15 bases lay between the germline ends. Germline CDR1 SGHTA, CDR2 FQGNSA. The CDR3 coding sequence is TGTGCCAGCAGGGCGCCGGACTGGGGCTACGAGCAGTACTTC. Amino acid sequence: CASRAPDWGYEQYF.

This chain links TRBV7-8 with TRBJ2-7; no clear D gene. CDR3 length: 13 residues. Trimming took 0 bases from V and 6 from J, leaving 9 bases between them. CDR1 is SGHVS and CDR2 is FQNEAQ in the germline V gene. CDR3 bases: TGTGCCAGCAGCTTAGCCACAGTTGCCGAGCAGTACTTC. Translated: CASSLATVAEQYF. The full variable domain, its missing parts supplied by reference TRBV7-8 and TRBJ2-7, is GAGVSQSPRYKVAKRGQDVALRCDPISGHVSLFWYQQALGQGPEFLTYFQNEAQLDKSGLPSDRFFAERPEGSVSTLKIQRTQQEDSAVYLCASSLATVAEQYFGPGTRLTVT.

The CDR3 bases are TGTGCCAGCAGGGGGACTAGCGGCACAGATACGCAGTATTTT. It specifies CASRGTSGTDTQYF. The chain couples TRBV6-5 to TRBJ2-3; 10 bases agree with TRBD2. This CDR3 has 14 amino acids. The germline V gene has CDR1 MNHEY and CDR2 SVGAGI. The trim removed 6 bases at V and 1 base at J, leaving 1 base unmatched.

The CDR3 loop is CASSLGRETQYF. Written as DNA, the CDR3 is TGTGCCAGCAGCTTGGGGCGAGAGACCCAGTACTTC. V and J are TRBV7-2 and TRBJ2-5; the D gene is possibly TRBD1 (5 bases). The CDR3 extends over 12 amino acids. V lost 3 bases and J 4 bases, leaving 6 bases between the germline ends. Looked up from germline, CDR1 is SGHTA and CDR2 is FQGNSA.

The table lists this clone with a count of one. The V gene is TRBV7-2, the J gene TRBJ2-1; TRBD2 matches at 9 bases. There are 15 residues in the CDR3. Germline V CDR1 and CDR2: SGHTA, FQGNSA. Losses at the gene ends were 6 bases for V and 10 bases for J; bases not matched to a gene: 13. CDR3 bases: TGTGCCAGCAGTCGTCTGCGGGAGGGCCCGATCGAGCAGTTCTTC. Translating it yields CASSRLREGPIEQFF.

V gene TRBV19 combines with J gene TRBJ1-2, with 10 positions matching TRBD1. The V and J ends lost 6 bases and 8 bases, in that order; junction bases with no gene match: 9. CDR1 is LNHDA and CDR2 is SQIVND in the germline V gene (reference sequence). The CDR3 consists of 14 residues. CDR3 sequence: CASSRTGGDGGYTF. CDR3 nucleotides: TGTGCCAGTAGCCGGACAGGGGGTGATGGCGGCTACACCTTC.

The V and J genes are TRBV30 and TRBJ2-7; no reliable D call. From germline, CDR1 is GTSNPN and CDR2 SVGIG (reference sequence). Trimming took 2 bases from V and 2 from J, leaving 16 bases between them. The CDR3 is made up of 15 amino acids. The CDR3 loop is CAWSPPPASAYEQYF. The CDR3 DNA sequence: TGTGCCTGGAGTCCCCCCCCAGCGTCAGCCTACGAGCAGTACTTC.

This clone was seen a single time. The genes are TRBV19 and TRBJ1-2; TRBD1 agrees at 7 bases. The CDR3 covers 15 residues. Trimming took 3 bases from V and 3 from J; bases not matched to a gene: 7. From germline, CDR1 is LNHDA and CDR2 SQIVND (reference sequence). CDR3 DNA sequence: TGTGCCAGTAGTATCTATGGCAGGGGGGACTATGGCTACACCTTC. Translating gives CASSIYGRGDYGYTF.

The chain uses TRBV5-4 and TRBJ2-7, with TRBD2 matching 13 bases. In germline, CDR1 is SGHNT, CDR2 YYREEE (reference sequence). The CDR3 consists of 15 residues. Germline trimming cut 5 bases from V and 0 bases from J; bases unmatched to any gene: 2. This CDR3 reads CASRTSGGVSYEQYF. Written as DNA, the CDR3 is TGTGCCAGCAGAACTAGCGGGGGGGTCTCCTACGAGCAGTACTTC. Based on the CDR3 plus reference TRBV5-4 and TRBJ2-7, the full variable domain is ETGVTQSPTHLIKTRGQQVTLRCSSQSGHNTVSWYQQALGQGPQFIFQYYREEENGRGNFPPRFSGLQFPNYSSELNVNALELDDSALYLCASRTSGGVSYEQYFGPGTRLTVT.

The rearrangement joins TRBV2 to TRBJ2-1; TRBD2 agrees at 8 bases. Germline V CDR1 and CDR2: SNHLY, FYNNEI. The CDR3 runs to 14 residues. Unmatched junction bases numbered 6, after V lost 3 bases and J lost 8 bases. The CDR3 reads CASSEDGGADEQFF. CDR3 nucleotides: TGTGCCAGCAGTGAGGACGGGGGGGCCGATGAGCAGTTCTTC.

The J gene is TRBJ2-3, the V gene TRBV5-4; TRBD2 matches at 12 bases. The CDR3 has 16 residues. Trimming at V came to 4 bases and at J to 8 bases, leaving 11 bases not matched to a gene. The germline gives CDR1 SGHNT, CDR2 YYREEE (reference sequence). The CDR3 nucleotides read TGTGCCAGCAGCCTCCCTAGCGGGGGGGCAGGTGGTACGCAGTATTTT. Residues: CASSLPSGGAGGTQYF.